The 24 T cell receptor beta chains below were found in one sample sequenced in a study of T cell clonotyping in hematopoietic cell transplantation. The method was immunoSEQ multiplex PCR; TCRdb's version includes in-frame clones alone and lacks a portion of them. This repertoire shows some 49,000 clones, 86% found once; its top ten account for around 5.5%. Time point meaning: recipient sample about 28 days before transplant, after cytoreduction. The sequenced sample was peripheral blood mononuclear cells, obtained before stem cell transplant. These TCRs come from a man aged 55 to 70 with biphenotypic leukemia. Some clones in this sample may be carry-over from other donors' samples.

This clone occurred a few times. The chain is built from TRBV2 and TRBJ1-1; D is perhaps TRBD1 (5 bases). This CDR3 has 14 amino acids. Trimming stripped 7 bases from V and 3 bases from J, with 15 bases between. CDR1 is SNHLY and CDR2 is FYNNEI in the germline V gene. The DNA of the CDR3 is TGTGCCAGCACCCCGGATTCGGGGGACACTGAAGCTTTCTTT. Its translation: CASTPDSGDTEAFF.

V and J are TRBV4-2 and TRBJ1-1; D uncertain. Germline CDR1 and CDR2: LGHNA and YNFKEQ. V was shortened by 1 base and J by 0 bases, with 9 bases between the two germline ends. The CDR3 runs to 15 residues. In DNA, the CDR3 is TGTGCCAGCAGCCAAGTGGGCGGGATGAACACTGAAGCTTTCTTT. Amino acid sequence: CASSQVGGMNTEAFF.

The chain couples TRBV29-1 to TRBJ2-2, with D unresolved. This CDR3 has 11 residues. V lost 7 bases and J 1 base, leaving 4 bases between the germline ends. The V gene's germline CDR1 is SQVTM and CDR2 ANQGSEA. CDR3 loop: CSAGNTGELFF. The CDR3 coding sequence is TGCAGCGCAGGGAACACCGGGGAGCTGTTTTTT.

The chain is built from TRBV28 and TRBJ2-7; TRBD2 aligns across 11 bases. The CDR3 runs 16 residues. The germline CDR1 and CDR2 sequences are MDHEN and SYDVKM. V trimming: 5 bases; J trimming: 3 bases; junction bases outside the gene matches: 9. DNA for the CDR3: TGTGCCAGCAGTCCGGTAGCGGGAGGGCCATTCTACGAGCAGTACTTC. Protein product: CASSPVAGGPFYEQYF.

The V gene is TRBV7-8, the J gene TRBJ2-5; 10 nucleotides align to TRBD1. Germline values: CDR1 SGHVS, CDR2 FQNEAQ. The CDR3 runs 15 residues. Trimming at V came to 5 bases and at J to 4 bases, leaving 7 bases not matched to a gene. DNA of the CDR3: TGTGCCAGCAGCCCCGACCGGGACAGGGGAGAGACCCAGTACTTC. Amino acid sequence: CASSPDRDRGETQYF.

The chain combines TRBV4-2 with TRBJ2-2; D is possibly TRBD1 (5 bases). Germline loops: CDR1 LGHNA, CDR2 YNFKEQ. This CDR3 contains 14 residues. Trimming removed 6 bases at V and 0 bases at J, with 8 bases between. DNA for the CDR3: TGTGCCAGCAGGATGGACACGAACACCGGGGAGCTGTTTTTT. This codes for CASRMDTNTGELFF.

The chain joins TRBV4-3 to TRBJ2-7; weak D call: TRBD1 (6 bases). The V gene lost 1 base and the J gene lost 4 bases, with 14 bases spanning the gap. The CDR3 sequence is 15 residues long. Germline CDR1 LGHNA, CDR2 YSLEER. CDR3 residues: CASSQGRTESYEQYF. CDR3 DNA: TGCGCCAGCAGCCAAGGTAGGACAGAGAGTTACGAGCAGTACTTC.

This clone is a singleton in its sample. The chain employs TRBV5-1 and TRBJ2-2; perhaps D is TRBD1 or TRBD2 (5 bases each). This CDR3 has 15 amino acids. The V gene lost 4 bases and the J gene lost 1 base, with 11 bases spanning the gap. The germline CDR1 and CDR2 sequences are SGHRS and YFSETQ. The CDR3 spells CASSLGTENTGELFF. The CDR3 DNA follows: TGCGCCAGCAGCCTCGGGACCGAGAACACCGGGGAGCTGTTTTTT.

This sequence joins TRBV28 and TRBJ2-7, with D tentatively TRBD1 (5 bases). Trimming stripped 4 bases from V and 3 bases from J, with 13 bases between. This CDR3 contains 14 residues. From germline, CDR1 is MDHEN and CDR2 SYDVKM. CDR3 sequence: CASSWADSRYEQYF. CDR3 in DNA: TGTGCCAGCAGTTGGGCCGACAGCCGCTACGAGCAGTACTTC.

This clone was counted once. V gene TRBV4-3 combines with J gene TRBJ2-7; 16 nucleotides align to TRBD2. There are 15 residues in the CDR3. CDR1 and CDR2 (germline): LGHNA, YSLEER. V gave up 4 bases and J gave up 6 bases; unmatched junction bases: 3. For the CDR3, the DNA is TGCGCCAGCAGCCGGGGACTAGCGGGAGGGCCCGAGCAGTACTTC. Translated: CASSRGLAGGPEQYF.

This chain links TRBV30 with TRBJ2-7; tentative D call: TRBD2 (5 bases). Germline loops: CDR1 GTSNPN, CDR2 SVGIG (reference sequence). The CDR3 has 17 amino acids. The germline V and J ends were trimmed by 1 base and 5 bases, with 24 bases remaining between them. The CDR3 nucleotides read TGTGCCTGGAGTGAGCGGATCGGGCGTCCCCGGGTCGACGAGCAGTACTTC. Translated: CAWSERIGRPRVDEQYF.

The chain is built from TRBV28 and TRBJ2-7; the D is unclear. Looked up from germline, CDR1 is MDHEN and CDR2 is SYDVKM. The CDR3 is 13 residues long. Trimming removed 2 bases from V and 2 bases from J, with 7 bases in between. CDR3 bases: TGTGCCAGCAGTTTAGGGGTCCCCTACGAGCAGTACTTC. Amino acids: CASSLGVPYEQYF.

This chain uses TRBV5-1 with TRBJ2-3; 7 nucleotides agree with TRBD2. CDR1 and CDR2 from the germline V gene are SGHRS and YFSETQ. With V trimmed by 5 bases and J by 2 bases, 5 bases remained unmatched. The CDR3 contains 14 residues. CDR3 in DNA: TGCGCCAGCAGTGGGACTACTCTCACAGATACGCAGTATTTT. It translates to CASSGTTLTDTQYF.

This clone was detected only once. This chain joins TRBV6-1 and TRBJ1-5; 7 positions agree with TRBD1. The CDR3 consists of 14 residues. The J segment lost 5 bases and the V segment lost 1 base, leaving 2 bases of the junction unmatched. CDR1 is MNHNS, CDR2 SASEGT, per germline. The CDR3 here is CASSEGTGYQPQHF. CDR3 DNA sequence: TGTGCCAGCAGTGAAGGGACAGGTTATCAGCCCCAGCATTTT.

The V gene is TRBV11-2, the J gene TRBJ1-5; 7 nucleotides align to TRBD1. The J segment lost 11 bases and the V segment lost 0 bases, leaving 7 bases of the junction unmatched. Germline loops: CDR1 SGHAT, CDR2 FQNNGV. This CDR3 is built from 14 residues. CDR3 in amino acids: CASSLDRTGHAQHF. DNA for the CDR3: TGTGCCAGCAGCTTAGATCGGACAGGCCACGCCCAGCATTTT.

The chain uses TRBV5-4 and TRBJ1-2, with a tentative D call TRBD1 (6 bases). CDR1 is SGHNT, CDR2 YYREEE, per germline (reference sequence). V lost 4 bases to trimming and J lost 5 bases, with 9 bases between them. The CDR3 has 12 residues. The CDR3: CASSADRYGYTF. The CDR3 nucleotides read TGTGCCAGCAGCGCGGACAGATATGGCTACACCTTC.

The J gene is TRBJ1-2, the V gene TRBV4-3, with D possibly being TRBD1 (6 bases). Germline V lookup: CDR1 LGHNA, CDR2 YSLEER. Trimming took 0 bases from V and 1 from J, leaving 9 bases between them. The CDR3 is 15 amino acids. The CDR3 protein is CASSQETGYNYGYTF. DNA of the CDR3: TGCGCCAGCAGCCAAGAGACAGGATATAACTATGGCTACACCTTC.

The rearrangement uses TRBV19 and TRBJ1-1; 7 positions match TRBD1. Germline CDR1 is LNHDA and CDR2 is SQIVND (reference sequence). J was trimmed by 11 bases and V by 4 bases; bases with no gene match: 10. The CDR3 extends over 13 amino acids. The DNA for the CDR3 is TGTGCCAGTAGTAGGATTGGAGACAGGGCGGCTTTCTTT. Translation gives CASSRIGDRAAFF.

The chain employs TRBV7-8 and TRBJ1-3; no firm D call. Germline V gene sequence: CDR1 SGHVS, CDR2 FQNEAQ. The CDR3 is 14 amino acids. The ends were cut back, 3 bases at V and 2 bases at J, with 8 bases in the middle. The CDR3 DNA reads as TGTGCCAGCAGCTTTACACAGACTGGAAACACCATATATTTT. This encodes CASSFTQTGNTIYF.

This clone was counted a single time. J is TRBJ1-2 and V is TRBV10-3; the D is unclear. This CDR3 has 14 residues. V was clipped by 5 bases and J by 8 bases, with 18 bases between them. In germline, CDR1 is ENHRY, CDR2 SYGVKD. The CDR3 here is CAISWDIRGEGYTF. For the CDR3, the DNA is TGTGCCATCAGTTGGGATATCCGGGGAGAAGGCTACACCTTC.

The rearrangement uses TRBV28 and TRBJ2-7; 10 nucleotides agree with TRBD1. The CDR3 loop spans 13 amino acids. J gave up 7 bases and V 3 bases, and 3 bases lay outside the gene matches. The germline CDR1 and CDR2 sequences are MDHEN and SYDVKM. As DNA, the CDR3 is TGTGCCAGCAGTTTGTTGGGACAGGGGGAGCAGTACTTC. Translating gives CASSLLGQGEQYF.

This clone was picked up a small number of times. The chain has TRBV5-8 and TRBJ2-5; TRBD1 matches at 7 bases. With 5 bases clipped from V and 5 bases from J, the junction kept 6 bases outside the gene matches. Germline V gene sequence: CDR1 SGHTS, CDR2 YDEGEE. This CDR3 is built from 13 residues. The CDR3 nucleotides are TGTGCCAGCAGATCGACAGGGACGGAGACCCAGTACTTC. This encodes CASRSTGTETQYF. The full variable domain, rest sourced from reference TRBV5-8 and TRBJ2-5, is EAGVTQSPTHLIKTRGQQATLRCSPISGHTSVYWYQQALGLGLQFLLWYDEGEERNRGNFPPRFSGRQFPNYSSELNVNALELEDSALYLCASRSTGTETQYFGPGTRLLVL.

This clone was counted only a few times. J is TRBJ1-5 and V is TRBV30; D call uncertain. The CDR3 has 14 residues. Deletions cut 3 bases from V and 1 base from J, with 10 bases between. CDR1 is GTSNPN, CDR2 SVGIG, per germline (reference sequence). CDR3 sequence: CAWSGPGSNQPQHF. The CDR3 bases are TGTGCCTGGAGCGGCCCAGGAAGCAATCAGCCCCAGCATTTT.

V and J are TRBV30 and TRBJ1-2; D remains unclear. The CDR3 loop spans 13 amino acids. Looked up from germline, CDR1 is GTSNPN and CDR2 is SVGIG (reference sequence). V shed 2 bases and J shed 6 bases, with 13 bases lying between them. The CDR3 bases are TGTGCCTGGAGTCCCACAAAGGCCCATGGCTACACCTTC. Its protein is CAWSPTKAHGYTF.